The 11 T cell receptor beta chains given below trace back to one sample, sequenced in a study of siplizumab effects on memory and regulatory T cells. Only in-frame clones appear in the TCRdb table, and some are missing; sequencing was by immunoSEQ multiplex PCR. The table lists 75,000 to 95,000 clones, 90% of them singletons, with over 12% in the top ten. Source material: CD4+ T cells sorted from blood. The source is a human donor in good health.

The chain combines TRBV30 with TRBJ1-1; D may be TRBD1 (6 bases). Trimming pared 4 bases from V and 5 bases from J, leaving 8 bases between. The length of the CDR3 is 11 residues. Germline loops: CDR1 GTSNPN, CDR2 SVGIG (reference sequence). The DNA for the CDR3 is TGTGCCTGGACTACAGGGACTGAAGCTTTCTTT. Its protein product is CAWTTGTEAFF.

The V call is TRBV5-1, the J call TRBJ1-1; 9 bases agree with TRBD1. The ends lost 2 bases at V and 2 bases at J; junction bases unmatched: 1. The CDR3 runs to 14 residues. The germline CDR1 and CDR2 sequences are SGHRS and YFSETQ. CDR3 DNA: TGCGCCAGCAGCTTCACAGGGGGCAACACTGAAGCTTTCTTT. Protein: CASSFTGGNTEAFF.

V and J are TRBV18 and TRBJ2-1, with D possibly being TRBD2 (6 bases). Deletions cut 5 bases from V and 0 bases from J, with 17 bases between. From germline, CDR1 is KGHSH and CDR2 LQKENI. This CDR3 region has 17 residues. This CDR3 is CASSAMSSGTSYNEQFF. In nucleotides, the CDR3 is TGTGCCAGCTCAGCCATGAGTAGCGGAACCTCCTACAATGAGCAGTTCTTC.

This chain joins TRBV5-4 and TRBJ2-7; perhaps TRBD2 as D (6 bases). Trimming stripped 5 bases from V and 7 bases from J, with 10 bases between. The germline CDR1 and CDR2 sequences are SGHNT and YYREEE (reference sequence). The length of the CDR3 is 11 residues. CDR3 sequence reads: CASRRDGEQYF. CDR3 DNA: TGTGCCAGCAGGCGGGATGGAGAGCAGTACTTC.

This chain links TRBV27 with TRBJ2-7; a weak D match, TRBD2 (6 bases). The ends were cut back, 2 bases at V and 3 bases at J, with 14 bases in the middle. Per germline, CDR1 MNHEY and CDR2 SMNVEV (reference sequence). CDR3 length: 15 residues. The CDR3 nucleotides are TGTGCCAGCAGTTTAGCTCCGGGACTGCACTACGAGCAGTACTTC. Amino acid sequence: CASSLAPGLHYEQYF.

This clone was seen just once. V usage is TRBV30 and J usage is TRBJ2-1, with 12 positions matching TRBD2. Germline V lookup: CDR1 GTSNPN, CDR2 SVGIG (reference sequence). The V segment lost 2 bases and the J segment 7 bases; nucleotides outside the gene matches: 0. This CDR3 contains 13 residues. CDR3 region: CAWSTSGRNEQFF. CDR3 DNA sequence: TGTGCCTGGAGTACTAGCGGGAGGAATGAGCAGTTCTTC.

V usage is TRBV19 and J usage is TRBJ2-1; 13 positions match TRBD2. Unmatched junction bases numbered 10, after V lost 4 bases and J lost 13 bases. This CDR3 region has 15 residues. The germline gives CDR1 LNHDA, CDR2 SQIVND (reference sequence). Written as DNA, the CDR3 is TGTGCCAGTAGTAGACTACCGGGACTAGCGGGACTCCAGTTCTTC. It is translated as CASSRLPGLAGLQFF.

This chain uses TRBV6-6 with TRBJ1-1; no definite D call. Looked up from germline, CDR1 is MNHNY and CDR2 is SVGAGI (reference sequence). Trimming took 2 bases from V and 3 from J, leaving 13 bases between them. The CDR3 is made up of 15 amino acids. CDR3 nucleotides: TGTGCCAGCAGTTACATTCCGGCCCCCGACACTGAAGCTTTCTTT. As protein: CASSYIPAPDTEAFF.

The chain links TRBV25-1 to TRBJ2-5; D uncertain. V lost 3 bases and J lost 3, with 5 bases in between. Looked up from germline, CDR1 is MGHDK and CDR2 is SYGVNS. The CDR3 extends over 12 amino acids. The CDR3 region is CASSERKETQYF. DNA for the CDR3: TGTGCCAGCAGTGAGAGAAAAGAGACCCAGTACTTC.

The rearrangement links TRBV4-1 to TRBJ2-7; the D gene is possibly TRBD2 (5 bases). CDR3 length equals 17 residues. V lost 3 bases to trimming and J lost 4 bases, with 22 bases between them. Per germline, CDR1 MGHRA and CDR2 YSYEKL. The CDR3 is CASSQGALRPSGYEQYF. The CDR3 bases are TGCGCCAGCAGCCAGGGCGCACTGCGGCCCTCGGGGTACGAGCAGTACTTC.

CDR3 coding DNA: TGTGCCAGCAGTGGGGGGACATCTGGGCGGGAGACCCAGTACTTC. Amino acids: CASSGGTSGRETQYF. The rearrangement links TRBV2 to TRBJ2-5; TRBD1 is a possible D gene (6 bases). Germline CDR1 reads SNHLY; CDR2 reads FYNNEI. Trimming took 4 bases from V and 5 from J, leaving 17 bases between them. The CDR3 extends over 15 amino acids.